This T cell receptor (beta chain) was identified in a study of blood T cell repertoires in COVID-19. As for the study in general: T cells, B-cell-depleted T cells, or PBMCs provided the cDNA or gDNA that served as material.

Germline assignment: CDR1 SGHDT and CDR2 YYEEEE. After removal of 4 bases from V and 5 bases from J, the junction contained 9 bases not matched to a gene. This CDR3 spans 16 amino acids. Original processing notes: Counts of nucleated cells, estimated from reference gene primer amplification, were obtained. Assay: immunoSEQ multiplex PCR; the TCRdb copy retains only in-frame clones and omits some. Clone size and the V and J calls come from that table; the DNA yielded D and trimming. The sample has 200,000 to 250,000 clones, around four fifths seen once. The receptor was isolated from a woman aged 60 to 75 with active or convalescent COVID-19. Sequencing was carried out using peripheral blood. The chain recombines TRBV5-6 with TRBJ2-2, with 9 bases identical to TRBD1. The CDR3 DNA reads TGTGCCAGCAGCCGTGTTGGGACAGGGATTACCGGGGAGCTGTTTTTT. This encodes CASSRVGTGITGELFF.